This entry concerns a single T cell receptor beta chain. In germline, CDR1 is SGHRS, CDR2 YFSETQ. V lost 0 bases, J lost 0 bases, and 9 bases lay in between. The CDR3 length is 15 residues. The source of the sample is a study of human T cells and chemical hapten exposure. TCRdb re-derived calls from the RACE reads in MiXCR, one entry per CDR3 protein. The data contain roughly 100,000 distinct CDR3 sequences, around 9.6% of them singletons. Time point given: pre-sensitization, week 0. Documented treatment: therapeutic diphenylcyclopropenone sensitization with weekly scalp DPC. Patients had alopecia, were aged 18 to 70, and were not pregnant.

The chain recombines TRBV5-1 with TRBJ1-1; a weak D match, TRBD1 (6 bases). This receptor was identified in a woman between 35 and 50 years old with alopecia areata. Some clones in this sample may be carry-over from other donors' samples. Sequenced material: whole blood, taken in connection with sensitization to the hapten diphenylcyclopropenone (DPC). The CDR3 sequence is CASSLDRDMNTEAFF. CDR3 bases: TGCGCCAGCAGCTTGGACAGGGACATGAACACTGAAGCTTTCTTT. Complete variable domain (other parts from reference TRBV5-1 and TRBJ1-1): KAGVTQTPRYLIKTRGQQVTLSCSPISGHRSVSWYQQTPGQGLQFLFEYFSETQRNKGNFPGRFSGRQFSNSRSEMNVSTLELGDSALYLCASSLDRDMNTEAFFGQGTRLTVV.